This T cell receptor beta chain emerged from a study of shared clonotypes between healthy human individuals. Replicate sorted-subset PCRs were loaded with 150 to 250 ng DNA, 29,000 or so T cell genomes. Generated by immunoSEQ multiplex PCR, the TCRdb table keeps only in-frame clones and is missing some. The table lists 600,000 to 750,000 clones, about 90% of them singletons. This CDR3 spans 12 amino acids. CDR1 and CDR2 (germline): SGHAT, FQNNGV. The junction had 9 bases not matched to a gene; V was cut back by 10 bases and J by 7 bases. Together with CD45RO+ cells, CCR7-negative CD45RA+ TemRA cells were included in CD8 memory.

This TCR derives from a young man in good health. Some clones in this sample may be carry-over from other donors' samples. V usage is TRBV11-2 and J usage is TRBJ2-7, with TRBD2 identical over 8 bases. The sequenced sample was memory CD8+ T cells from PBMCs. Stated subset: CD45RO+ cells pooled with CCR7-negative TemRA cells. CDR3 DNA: TGTGCCATTTCTAGCGGGCCCGGGGAGCAGTACTTC. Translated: CAISSGPGEQYF.